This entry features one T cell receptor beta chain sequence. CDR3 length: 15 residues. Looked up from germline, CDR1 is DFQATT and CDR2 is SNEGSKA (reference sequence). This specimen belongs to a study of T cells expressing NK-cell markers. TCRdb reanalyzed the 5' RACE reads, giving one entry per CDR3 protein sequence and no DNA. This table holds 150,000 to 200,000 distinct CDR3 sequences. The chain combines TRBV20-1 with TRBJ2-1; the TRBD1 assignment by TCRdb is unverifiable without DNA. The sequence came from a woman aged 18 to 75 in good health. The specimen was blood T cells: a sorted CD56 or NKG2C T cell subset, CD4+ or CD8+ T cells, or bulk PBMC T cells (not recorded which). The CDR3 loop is CSAATGGFSYNEQFF.